The 32 T cell receptor beta chains listed next were all sequenced from one sample in a study of T-cell memory formation after mild COVID-19 (dated by TCRdb to about 2021). The method behind the library was 5' RACE. TCRdb lists the instrument as Illumina NovaSeq 6000. TCRdb reran the public reads through fastp at Q25 and MiXCR, keeping productive beta chains. Identical CDR3 protein sequences are pooled into one entry, listed with their most common genes and DNA. The sample data list around 320,000 distinct CDR3 sequences, and approximately 14% of these were observed just once. The leading ten clones occupy around 23% of the sample. Sequencing was performed on PBMCs or a T cell subset sorted from them (not recorded which). The receptors stem from a man aged 18 to 35 who had mild COVID-19 (a few samples of this study predate the infection). The sample titles of this study are shuffled in the database, so cell type and time point are left out; the donor was told from shared clones.

This clonotype was counted between two and nine times. This chain's CDR3 is CASSKFREQYV. Here the CDR3 DNA reads TGTGCCAGCAGTAAGTTCCGCGAGCAGTACGTC. The gene calls are TRBV28 and TRBJ2-7; D is unclear. In germline, CDR1 is MDHEN, CDR2 SYDVKM. The length of the CDR3 is 11 residues. Trimming removed 5 bases from V and 6 bases from J, with 8 bases in between.

This clonotype occurred a few times. The chain uses TRBV7-8 and TRBJ2-5, with D hard to call. Germline values: CDR1 SGHVS, CDR2 FQNEAQ. This CDR3 spans 14 amino acids. V lost 1 base and J lost 4, with 10 bases in between. CDR3 nucleotide sequence: TGTGCCAGCAGCTTAGGCGTGCACCGAGAGACCCAGTACTTC. This sequence encodes CASSLGVHRETQYF. The full variable domain, its missing parts supplied by reference TRBV7-8 and TRBJ2-5, is GAGVSQSPRYKVAKRGQDVALRCDPISGHVSLFWYQQALGQGPEFLTYFQNEAQLDKSGLPSDRFFAERPEGSVSTLKIQRTQQEDSAVYLCASSLGVHRETQYFGPGTRLLVL.

The chain is built from TRBV20-1 and TRBJ1-4; D may be TRBD1 (5 bases). CDR3 length: 15 residues. V was pared by 2 bases and J by 0 bases, with 10 bases between. Germline loops: CDR1 DFQATT, CDR2 SNEGSKA (reference sequence). The CDR3 reads CSARSQGATNEKLFF. CDR3 DNA sequence: TGCAGTGCTAGATCTCAGGGTGCAACTAATGAAAAACTGTTTTTT.

This clonotype has just a few counts. The gene calls are TRBV6-2 or TRBV6-3 and TRBJ2-7; D not resolved. The V gene's germline CDR1 is MNHEY and CDR2 SVGEGT. The CDR3 sequence is 13 residues long. With 2 bases removed from V and 4 bases from J, the gap between germline ends came to 9 bases. CDR3 coding DNA: TGTGCCAGCAGTTACGTGGCGCTGTACGAGCAGTACGTC. Protein: CASSYVALYEQYV.

This clonotype was counted a few times. The chain recombines TRBV11-2 with TRBJ1-6; no definite D call. CDR1 and CDR2 from the germline V gene are SGHAT and FQNNGV. CDR3 size: 15 residues. Trimming cost V 7 bases and J 3 bases, with 13 bases left between them. The CDR3 bases are TGTGCCAGCAACCGAGCGGGTTACTATAATTCACCCCTCCACTTT. Protein sequence: CASNRAGYYNSPLHF.

This clonotype was recorded at least ten times. This chain connects TRBV10-3 to TRBJ2-1; 8 bases map to TRBD2. The germline CDR1 and CDR2 sequences are ENHRY and SYGVKD. After removal of 2 bases from V and 10 bases from J, the junction contained 10 bases not matched to a gene. CDR3 length equals 15 residues. In DNA, the CDR3 is TGTGCCATCAGTGAGAAGGTCTCCGGGAGGGAGGAGCAGTTCTTC. Its protein is CAISEKVSGREEQFF.

There are a few counts of this clonotype. J is TRBJ2-7 and V is TRBV7-2; weak D call: TRBD2 (5 bases). The V end lost 3 bases, the J end lost 4 bases, and 10 bases lay between the germline ends. Germline CDR1 and CDR2: SGHTA and FQGNSA. The CDR3 sequence is 13 residues long. This chain's CDR3 is CASSFSRTYEQYV. The CDR3 DNA is TGTGCCAGCAGCTTTAGCCGGACTTACGAGCAGTACGTC.

This clonotype was detected many times. The chain recombines TRBV20-1 with TRBJ2-7; 7 nucleotides match TRBD1. This CDR3 is 15 amino acids long. Germline trimming cut 0 bases from V and 2 bases from J; bases unmatched to any gene: 7. The V gene's germline CDR1 is DFQATT and CDR2 SNEGSKA (reference sequence). CDR3 amino acids: CSARDQGGSPYEQYV. CDR3 nucleotides: TGCAGTGCTAGAGATCAAGGGGGCAGTCCCTACGAGCAGTACGTC.

This chain connects TRBV15 to TRBJ2-2, with 7 bases lining up with TRBD1. CDR3 length: 18 amino acids. Unmatched junction bases numbered 11, after V lost 0 bases and J lost 4 bases. The germline V gene encodes CDR1 LNHNV and CDR2 YYDKDF (reference sequence). This CDR3 is CATSRDLYRRDSTGELFF. CDR3 bases: TGTGCCACCAGCAGAGATCTCTACCGCCGGGACAGCACCGGGGAGCTGTTTTTT.

V and J are TRBV20-1 and TRBJ1-2; D remains unclear. The CDR3 sequence is 11 residues long. Germline values: CDR1 DFQATT, CDR2 SNEGSKA (reference sequence). Deletions cut 0 bases from V and 7 bases from J, with 6 bases between. This CDR3 is CSAREISGYTF. In DNA, the CDR3 is TGCAGTGCTAGAGAGATTTCTGGCTACACCTTC.

This clonotype was seen more than once but under ten times. V usage is TRBV5-1 and J usage is TRBJ2-1; D not resolved. The CDR3 sequence is 14 residues long. Germline values: CDR1 SGHRS, CDR2 YFSETQ. Trimming pared 1 base from V and 8 bases from J, leaving 13 bases between. The CDR3 spells CASSLYGVNDEQFF. The CDR3 DNA sequence: TGCGCCAGCAGCTTGTATGGGGTTAACGATGAGCAGTTCTTC.

The chain has TRBV9 and TRBJ2-3; tentatively, D is TRBD1 (6 bases). Trimming stripped 4 bases from V and 6 bases from J, with 12 bases between. The CDR3 sequence is 13 residues long. The germline CDR1 and CDR2 sequences are SGDLS and YYNGEE. The CDR3 bases are TGTGCCAGCAGCCCAAGACAGGTGGATACGCAGTATTTT. Its translation: CASSPRQVDTQYF.

The sample holds a few counts of this clonotype. V gene TRBV7-3 combines with J gene TRBJ2-3, with 10 nucleotides matching TRBD2. CDR1 is SGHTA and CDR2 is FQGTGA in the germline V gene. With 1 base clipped from V and 3 bases from J, the junction kept 13 bases outside the gene matches. There are 19 residues in the CDR3. The CDR3, as DNA: TGTGCCAGCAGCTTAAATAGCGGGGGGTCGCACGTCCGGACAGATACGCAGTATTTT. Amino acid sequence: CASSLNSGGSHVRTDTQYF.

The chain joins TRBV20-1 to TRBJ2-7; possibly TRBD1 or TRBD2 for D (7 bases each). This CDR3 has 14 amino acids. With 5 bases removed from V and 2 bases from J, the gap between germline ends came to 16 bases. Germline V lookup: CDR1 DFQATT, CDR2 SNEGSKA (reference sequence). The CDR3, as DNA: TGCAGTGCTGTTGGGGAGGGGACAGCCTACGAGCAGTACGTC. This sequence encodes CSAVGEGTAYEQYV.

The sample holds many counts of this clonotype. The chain combines TRBV9 with TRBJ2-3; D call uncertain. The CDR3 sequence is 12 residues long. The V gene's germline CDR1 is SGDLS and CDR2 YYNGEE. With 3 bases removed from V and 2 bases from J, the gap between germline ends came to 4 bases. The CDR3 bases are TGTGCCAGCAGCGGGGTCACAGATACGCAGTATTTT. Amino acid sequence: CASSGVTDTQYF. The full variable domain, rest sourced from reference TRBV9 and TRBJ2-3, is DSGVTQTPKHLITATGQRVTLRCSPRSGDLSVYWYQQSLDQGLQFLIQYYNGEERAKGNILERFSAQQFPDLHSELNLSSLELGDSALYFCASSGVTDTQYFGPGTRLTVL.

This chain uses TRBV20-1 with TRBJ2-1; 10 bases fit TRBD1. With 6 bases clipped from V and 6 bases from J, the junction kept 11 bases outside the gene matches. This CDR3 contains 15 residues. Germline V lookup: CDR1 DFQATT, CDR2 SNEGSKA (reference sequence). The CDR3 coding sequence is TGCAGTGCCAGTAAAGGACAGGGGGACGGCAATGAGCAGTTCTTC. It encodes CSASKGQGDGNEQFF.

This clonotype was observed a handful of times. The chain carries TRBV7-2 and TRBJ1-2; D possibly corresponds to TRBD1 (6 bases). The CDR3 is 15 amino acids. The germline V and J ends were trimmed by 1 base and 8 bases, with 17 bases remaining between them. CDR1 SGHTA and CDR2 FQGNSA come from the germline V gene. CDR3 in amino acids: CASSLGEAGAEGYTF. CDR3 nucleotide sequence: TGTGCCAGCAGCTTAGGGGAGGCAGGGGCAGAGGGCTACACCTTC.

V and J are TRBV11-2 and TRBJ2-7; D gene ambiguous. Germline assignment: CDR1 SGHAT and CDR2 FQNNGV. This CDR3 spans 13 amino acids. V lost 4 bases, J lost 5 bases, and 12 bases lay in between. CDR3 sequence: CASSWTTTNEQYF. In DNA form, the CDR3 reads TGTGCCAGCAGCTGGACCACTACCAACGAGCAGTACTTC.

The rearrangement joins TRBV9 to TRBJ1-5; D may be TRBD1 (5 bases). CDR3 size: 15 residues. The V gene lost 0 bases and the J gene lost 1 base, with 8 bases spanning the gap. Germline loops: CDR1 SGDLS, CDR2 YYNGEE. CDR3: CASSVEGDSNQPQHF. CDR3 sequence (DNA): TGTGCCAGCAGCGTAGAAGGGGACAGCAATCAGCCCCAGCATTTT.

This clonotype was seen only a few times. The chain joins TRBV5-1 to TRBJ1-2, with D tentatively TRBD1 (5 bases). Trimming took off 2 bases at V and 4 bases at J, with 12 bases between the two ends. The CDR3 runs 14 residues. CDR1 and CDR2 from the germline V gene are SGHRS and YFSETQ. CDR3 protein: CASSFGDGPYGYTF. In DNA, the CDR3 is TGCGCCAGCAGCTTCGGGGACGGTCCCTATGGCTACACCTTC.

This clonotype turned up a few times. The V call is TRBV27, the J call TRBJ1-4, with D possibly matching TRBD1 (6 bases). V was cut by 1 base and J by 13 bases, with 13 bases left in between. The germline CDR1 and CDR2 sequences are MNHEY and SMNVEV (reference sequence). The CDR3 is made up of 13 amino acids. For the CDR3, the DNA is TGTGCCAGCAGTTTATTTGGGGGGCACGGACTGTTTTTT. Amino acid sequence: CASSLFGGHGLFF.

The chain employs TRBV7-2 and TRBJ1-6; the match to TRBD1 covers 7 bases. Germline V gene lookup returns CDR1 SGHTA and CDR2 FQGNSA. This CDR3 comprises 14 residues. Germline trimming cut 5 bases from V and 4 bases from J; bases unmatched to any gene: 2. The CDR3 protein is CASSEGQYNSPLHF. DNA of the CDR3: TGTGCCAGCAGCGAGGGACAGTATAATTCACCCCTCCACTTT.

The chain has TRBV5-1 and TRBJ1-2; no firm D call. CDR1 is SGHRS, CDR2 YFSETQ, per germline. V was pared by 4 bases and J by 8 bases, with 15 bases between. The CDR3 loop spans 13 amino acids. The CDR3 reads CASSLDSHRGYTF. CDR3 bases: TGCGCCAGCAGCCTGGACTCTCACCGGGGCTACACCTTC. Drawing the rest from reference TRBV5-1 and TRBJ1-2, the complete variable domain is KAGVTQTPRYLIKTRGQQVTLSCSPISGHRSVSWYQQTPGQGLQFLFEYFSETQRNKGNFPGRFSGRQFSNSRSEMNVSTLELGDSALYLCASSLDSHRGYTFGSGTRLTVV.

The CDR3 DNA is TGTGCCAGCAGCCTTCTGGGGGGGTTTCGAACTGAAGCTTTCTTT. It translates to CASSLLGGFRTEAFF. The chain links TRBV14 to TRBJ1-1; D may be TRBD1 (5 bases). From germline, CDR1 is SGHDN and CDR2 FVKESK. The ends were cut back, 4 bases at V and 5 bases at J, with 17 bases in the middle. This CDR3 has 15 residues.

This clonotype came up a few times. This chain uses TRBV6-5 with TRBJ2-3, with D uncertain. V was clipped by 8 bases and J by 3 bases, with 15 bases between them. Germline CDR1 and CDR2: MNHEY and SVGAGI. This CDR3 spans 14 amino acids. CDR3 in DNA: TGTGCCAGCGCTCCTAACCCTAGAACAGATACGCAGTATTTT. Its protein is CASAPNPRTDTQYF.

This clonotype has just a few counts. The J gene is TRBJ2-3, the V gene TRBV7-9; D not certain. The CDR3 length is 13 residues. CDR1 SEHNR and CDR2 FQNEAQ come from the germline V gene (reference sequence). V dropped 7 bases and J dropped 1 base, with 9 bases sitting between them. The CDR3 DNA sequence: TGTGCCAGCACGATTGCGGGCACAGATACGCAGTATTTT. Protein sequence: CASTIAGTDTQYF.

The chain recombines TRBV20-1 with TRBJ2-4, with D hard to call. V lost 0 bases to trimming and J lost 4 bases, with 10 bases between them. Germline V gene sequence: CDR1 DFQATT, CDR2 SNEGSKA (reference sequence). This CDR3 has 14 amino acids. This CDR3 reads CSARENSVKNIQYF. CDR3 DNA: TGCAGTGCTAGAGAAAACTCCGTAAAAAACATTCAGTACTTC.

This clonotype was detected only a few times. CDR3 sequence: CSATSLATNTGELFF. The DNA for the CDR3 is TGCAGTGCTACTTCACTAGCTACGAACACCGGGGAGCTGTTTTTT. The J gene is TRBJ2-2, the V gene TRBV20-1, with D possibly being TRBD2 (6 bases). This CDR3 region has 15 residues. V was trimmed by 4 bases and J by 0 bases, leaving 12 bases between them. CDR1 is DFQATT and CDR2 is SNEGSKA in the germline V gene (reference sequence).

The chain employs TRBV9 and TRBJ2-3; 7 bases match TRBD2. CDR3 length: 16 residues. Germline CDR1 is SGDLS and CDR2 is YYNGEE. Losses at the gene ends were 2 bases for V and 0 bases for J; bases not matched to a gene: 6. CDR3: CASSVRGIASTDTQYF. CDR3 coding DNA: TGTGCCAGCAGCGTGCGGGGGATCGCTAGCACAGATACGCAGTATTTT.

This clonotype was seen a few times. The chain links TRBV20-1 to TRBJ1-6, with D perhaps TRBD1 (5 bases). From germline, CDR1 is DFQATT and CDR2 SNEGSKA (reference sequence). The CDR3 is 13 amino acids. V was shortened by 7 bases and J by 8 bases, with 15 bases between the two germline ends. As DNA, the CDR3 is TGCAGTGTCTCGGGACCTACGGATTCACCCCTCCACTTT. Protein sequence: CSVSGPTDSPLHF.

The chain recombines TRBV20-1 with TRBJ1-5; no clear D gene. V was clipped by 3 bases and J by 5 bases, with 14 bases between them. The CDR3 has 14 amino acids. Germline CDR1 DFQATT, CDR2 SNEGSKA (reference sequence). CDR3 in amino acids: CSASFPATDQPQHF. The CDR3 bases are TGCAGTGCTAGTTTCCCGGCAACTGATCAGCCCCAGCATTTT.

There are a few counts of this clonotype. Here the CDR3 DNA reads TGCAGTGCTATGGACAGGTCGCTGTCCCAGCATTTT. Translation: CSAMDRSLSQHF. This chain joins TRBV20-1 and TRBJ1-5, with TRBD1 matching 7 bases. This CDR3 is built from 12 residues. CDR1 DFQATT and CDR2 SNEGSKA come from the germline V gene (reference sequence). V trimming: 4 bases; J trimming: 11 bases; junction bases outside the gene matches: 8.